This T cell receptor (beta chain) was captured in a study of shared clonotypes between healthy human individuals. Overall study context: The composition of the donors was a couple of women and a few men aged 18 to 49.

Study-wide points: Measured sharing among donors was expected to vary with sequencing depth.

Cells designated naive CD8 were CD45RO-negative and were positively selected for CCR7, with terminally differentiated effector memory CD45RA+ cells excluded. The germline V gene encodes CDR1 SQVTM and CDR2 ANQGSEA. The length of the CDR3 is 13 residues. Unmatched junction bases numbered 4, after V lost 5 bases and J lost 0 bases. Some clones are missing from TCRdb's copy, which holds only in-frame ones; the method was immunoSEQ multiplex PCR. The sample yields about 1,800,000 clones, about 94% seen once. Comment on this clone: Its antigen is currently unknown.

The TCR comes from a man aged 18-30 years in good health. This rearrangement joins TRBV29-1 to TRBJ2-7, with TRBD1 matching 7 bases. The source material was naive CD8+ T cells sorted from blood. In DNA form, the CDR3 reads TGCAGCGTTAATAGGGACAGCTCCTACGAGCAGTACTTC. Translation: CSVNRDSSYEQYF.